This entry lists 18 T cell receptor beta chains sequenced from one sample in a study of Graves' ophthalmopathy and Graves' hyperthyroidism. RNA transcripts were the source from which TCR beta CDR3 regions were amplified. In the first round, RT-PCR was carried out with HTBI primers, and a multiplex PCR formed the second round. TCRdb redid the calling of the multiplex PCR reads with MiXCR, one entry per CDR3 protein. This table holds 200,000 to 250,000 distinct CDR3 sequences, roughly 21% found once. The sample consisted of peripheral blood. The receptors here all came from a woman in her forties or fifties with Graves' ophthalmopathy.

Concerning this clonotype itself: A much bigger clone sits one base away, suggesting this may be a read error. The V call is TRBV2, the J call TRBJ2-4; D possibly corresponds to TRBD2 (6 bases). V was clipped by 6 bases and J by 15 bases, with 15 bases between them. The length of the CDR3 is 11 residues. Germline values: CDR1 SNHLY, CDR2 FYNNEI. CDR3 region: CASRAFGSGYF. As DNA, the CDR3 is TGTGCCAGCAGAGCATTCGGGAGTGGGTACTTC.

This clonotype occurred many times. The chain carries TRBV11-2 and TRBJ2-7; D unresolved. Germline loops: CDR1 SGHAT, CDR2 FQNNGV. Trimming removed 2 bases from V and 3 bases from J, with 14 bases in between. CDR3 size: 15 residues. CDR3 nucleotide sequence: TGTGCCAGCAGCTTAAGCTGGGCCGAGAACTACGAGCAGTACTTC. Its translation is CASSLSWAENYEQYF.

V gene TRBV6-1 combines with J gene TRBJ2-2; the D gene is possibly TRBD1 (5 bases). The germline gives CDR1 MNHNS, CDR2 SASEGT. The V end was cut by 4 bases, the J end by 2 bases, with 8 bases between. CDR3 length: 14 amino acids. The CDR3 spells CASSGTRNTGELFF. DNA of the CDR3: TGTGCCAGCAGTGGGACACGAAACACCGGGGAGCTGTTTTTT.

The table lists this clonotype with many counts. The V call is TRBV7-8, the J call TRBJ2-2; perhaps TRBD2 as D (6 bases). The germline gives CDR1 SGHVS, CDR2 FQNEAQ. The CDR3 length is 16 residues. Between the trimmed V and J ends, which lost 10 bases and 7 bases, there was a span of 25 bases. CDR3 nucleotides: TGTGCCACAACAGCTGCGGGGTCCGGTGGGGGCGGGGAGCTGTTTTTT. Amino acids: CATTAAGSGGGGELFF.

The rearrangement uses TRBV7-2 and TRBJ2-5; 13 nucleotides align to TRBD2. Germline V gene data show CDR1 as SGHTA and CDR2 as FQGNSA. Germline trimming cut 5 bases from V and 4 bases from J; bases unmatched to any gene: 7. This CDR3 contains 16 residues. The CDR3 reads CASSDRTSGGRETQYF. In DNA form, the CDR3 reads TGTGCCAGCAGCGATAGGACTAGCGGGGGACGAGAGACCCAGTACTTC.

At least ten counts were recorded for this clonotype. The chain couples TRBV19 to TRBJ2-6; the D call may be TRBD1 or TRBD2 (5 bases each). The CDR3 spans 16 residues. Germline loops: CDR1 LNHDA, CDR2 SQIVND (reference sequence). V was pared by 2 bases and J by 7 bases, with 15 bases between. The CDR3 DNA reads TGTGCCAGTAGTATAACGGGGACCTCTTTTGCCAACGTCCTGACTTTC. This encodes CASSITGTSFANVLTF.

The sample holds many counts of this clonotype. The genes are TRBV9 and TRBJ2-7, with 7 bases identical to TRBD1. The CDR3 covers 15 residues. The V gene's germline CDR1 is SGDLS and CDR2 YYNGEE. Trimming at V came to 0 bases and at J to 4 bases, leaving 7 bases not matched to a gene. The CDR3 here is CASSVEGETGYEQYF. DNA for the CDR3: TGTGCCAGCAGCGTAGAGGGGGAGACAGGGTACGAGCAGTACTTC.

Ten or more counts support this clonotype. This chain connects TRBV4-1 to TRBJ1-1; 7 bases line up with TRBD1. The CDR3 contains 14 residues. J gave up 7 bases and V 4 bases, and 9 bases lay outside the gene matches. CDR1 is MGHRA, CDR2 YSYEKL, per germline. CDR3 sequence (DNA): TGCGCCAGCAGCCTCGAAGGGGGCAATGTTGAAGCTTTCTTT. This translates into CASSLEGGNVEAFF.

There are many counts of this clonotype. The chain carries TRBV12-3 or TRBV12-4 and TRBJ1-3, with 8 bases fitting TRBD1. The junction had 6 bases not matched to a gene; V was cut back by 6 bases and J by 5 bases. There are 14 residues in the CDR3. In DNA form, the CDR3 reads TGTGCCAGCAGGCCAGGGGGCGGAAGAAACACCATATATTTT. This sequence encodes CASRPGGGRNTIYF.

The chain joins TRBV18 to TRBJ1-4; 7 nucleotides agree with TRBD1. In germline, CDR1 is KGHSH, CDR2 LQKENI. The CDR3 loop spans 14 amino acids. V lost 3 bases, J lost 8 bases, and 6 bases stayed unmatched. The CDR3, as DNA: TGTGCCAGCTCACCCGGGACAGTAAACGAAAAACTGTTTTTT. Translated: CASSPGTVNEKLFF.

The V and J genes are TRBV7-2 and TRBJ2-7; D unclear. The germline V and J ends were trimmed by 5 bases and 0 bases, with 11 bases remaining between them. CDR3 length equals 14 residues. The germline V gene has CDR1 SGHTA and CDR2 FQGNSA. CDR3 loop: CASSPRRSSYEQYF. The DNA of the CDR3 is TGTGCCAGCAGCCCGAGACGGTCCTCCTACGAGCAGTACTTC.

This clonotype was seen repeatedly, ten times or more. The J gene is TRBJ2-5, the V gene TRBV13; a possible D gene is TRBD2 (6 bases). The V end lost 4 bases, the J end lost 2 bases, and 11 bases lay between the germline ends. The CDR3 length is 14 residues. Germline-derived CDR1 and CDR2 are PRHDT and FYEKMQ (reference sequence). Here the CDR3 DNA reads TGTGCCAGCAGCTCCCGGGACTTTCAAGAGACCCAGTACTTC. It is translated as CASSSRDFQETQYF.

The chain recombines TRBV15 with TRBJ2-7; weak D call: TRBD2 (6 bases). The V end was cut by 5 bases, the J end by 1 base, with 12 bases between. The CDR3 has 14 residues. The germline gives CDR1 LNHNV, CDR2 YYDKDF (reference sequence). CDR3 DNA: TGTGCCACCAGCCGCGGGGCAGGGTCCTACGAGCAGTACTTC. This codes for CATSRGAGSYEQYF.

CDR3 in amino acids: CASGEETQYF. The CDR3 coding sequence is TGCGCCAGCGGCGAAGAGACCCAGTACTTC. This chain connects TRBV5-1 to TRBJ2-5; D uncertain. This CDR3 is built from 10 residues. Germline-derived CDR1 and CDR2 are SGHRS and YFSETQ. Trimming removed 7 bases from V and 3 bases from J, with 4 bases in between.

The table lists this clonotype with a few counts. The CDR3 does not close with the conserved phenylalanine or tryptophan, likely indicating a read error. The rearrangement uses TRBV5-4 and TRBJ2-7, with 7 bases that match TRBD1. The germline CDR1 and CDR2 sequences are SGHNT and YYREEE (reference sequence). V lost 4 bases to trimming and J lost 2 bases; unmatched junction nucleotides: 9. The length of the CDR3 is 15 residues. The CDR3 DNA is TGTGCCAGCAGCCTGGGGACAGTCAGAGCCTACGAGCAGTACTTG. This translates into CASSLGTVRAYEQYL.

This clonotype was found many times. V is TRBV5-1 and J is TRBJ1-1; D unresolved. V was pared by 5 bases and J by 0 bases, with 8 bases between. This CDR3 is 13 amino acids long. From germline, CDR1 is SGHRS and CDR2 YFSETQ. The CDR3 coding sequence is TGCGCCAGCAGTTCAGAGATGAACACTGAAGCTTTCTTT. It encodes CASSSEMNTEAFF.

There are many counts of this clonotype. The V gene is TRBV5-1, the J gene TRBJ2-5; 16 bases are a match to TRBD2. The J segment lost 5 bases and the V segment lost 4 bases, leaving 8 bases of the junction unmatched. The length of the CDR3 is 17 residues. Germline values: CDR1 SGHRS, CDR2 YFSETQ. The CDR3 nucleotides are TGCGCCAGCAGCGGGGGACTAGCGGGAGGGCCCCGTGAGACCCAGTACTTC. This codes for CASSGGLAGGPRETQYF.

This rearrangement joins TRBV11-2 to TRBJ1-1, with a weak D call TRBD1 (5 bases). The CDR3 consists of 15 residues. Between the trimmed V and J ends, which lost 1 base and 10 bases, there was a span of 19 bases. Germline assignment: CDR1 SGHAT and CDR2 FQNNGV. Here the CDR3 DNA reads TGTGCCAGCAGCTTAGGTGGGCATGGGGGAATCTCAGCTTTCTTT. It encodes CASSLGGHGGISAFF.